One T cell receptor (beta chain) is described in this entry. What it recognizes is unknown. RNA amounts of about 0.5 to 1 ug underwent reverse transcription with random hexamers. Amplification of TCR beta CDR3 by immunoSEQ multiplex PCR spanned 54 Vbeta and 13 Jbeta. TCRdb reanalysed the immunoSEQ multiplex PCR reads using MiXCR and keeps one entry per CDR3 protein. The repertoire consists of around 190,000 distinct CDR3 sequences, with approximately 95% occurring once and the leading ten covering roughly 0.16%. Germline V CDR1 and CDR2: SQVTM, ANQGSEA. There are 13 residues in the CDR3. V lost 5 bases to trimming and J lost 3 bases, with 11 bases between them. The entry originates in a study of CD8 T cells in Susac syndrome. Notes on the study in general: It was acknowledged by the study that relatively few individuals were included in its TCR sequencing and HLA analysis.

TCR beta was sequenced from blood CD8+ and CD4+ T cells. The CD8+ and CD4+ T cells were isolated magnetically using a negative isolation approach, whereas the TEMRA cells were enriched by FACS. The V gene is TRBV29-1, the J gene TRBJ2-1, with D unclear. The sequenced sample consisted of CD8+ T cells from PBMCs. The sequence derives from a human donor with multiple sclerosis. The CDR3 DNA reads TGCAGCGTTTTGACATGGAACTACAATGAGCAGTTCTTC. Its translation: CSVLTWNYNEQFF.